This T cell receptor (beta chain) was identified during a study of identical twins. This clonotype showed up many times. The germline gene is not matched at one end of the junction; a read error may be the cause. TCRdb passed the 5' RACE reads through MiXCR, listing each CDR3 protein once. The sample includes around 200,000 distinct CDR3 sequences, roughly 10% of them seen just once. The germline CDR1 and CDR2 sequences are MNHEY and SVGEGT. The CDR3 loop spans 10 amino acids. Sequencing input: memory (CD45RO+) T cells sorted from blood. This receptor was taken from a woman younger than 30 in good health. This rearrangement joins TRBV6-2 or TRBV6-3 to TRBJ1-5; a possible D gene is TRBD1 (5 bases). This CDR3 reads CASGWNPQGF. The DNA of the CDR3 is TGTGCCAGCGGATGGAACCCGCAGGGTTTT.